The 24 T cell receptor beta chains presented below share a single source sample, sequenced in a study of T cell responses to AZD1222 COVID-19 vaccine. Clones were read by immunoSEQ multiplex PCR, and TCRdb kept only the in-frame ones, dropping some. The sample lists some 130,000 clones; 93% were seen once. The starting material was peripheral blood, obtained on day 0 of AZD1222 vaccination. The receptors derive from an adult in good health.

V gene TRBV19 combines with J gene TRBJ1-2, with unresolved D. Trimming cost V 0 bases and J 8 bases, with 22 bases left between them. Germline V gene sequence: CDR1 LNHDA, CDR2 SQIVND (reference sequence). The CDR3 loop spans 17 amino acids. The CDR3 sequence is CASSIDPVPGLSGGYTF. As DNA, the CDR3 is TGTGCCAGTAGTATAGATCCAGTCCCGGGGTTATCCGGCGGCTACACCTTC. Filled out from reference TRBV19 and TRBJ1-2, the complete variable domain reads DGGITQSPKYLFRKEGQNVTLSCEQNLNHDAMYWYRQDPGQGLRLIYYSQIVNDFQKGDIAEGYSVSREKKESFPLTVTSAQKNPTAFYLCASSIDPVPGLSGGYTFGSGTRLTVV.

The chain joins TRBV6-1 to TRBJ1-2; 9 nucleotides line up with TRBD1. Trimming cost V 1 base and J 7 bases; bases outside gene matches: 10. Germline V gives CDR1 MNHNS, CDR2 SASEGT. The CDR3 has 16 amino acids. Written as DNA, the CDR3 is TGTGCCAGCAGTGAAGGGACAGGGACAGGGACGGCTGGCTACACCTTC. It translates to CASSEGTGTGTAGYTF.

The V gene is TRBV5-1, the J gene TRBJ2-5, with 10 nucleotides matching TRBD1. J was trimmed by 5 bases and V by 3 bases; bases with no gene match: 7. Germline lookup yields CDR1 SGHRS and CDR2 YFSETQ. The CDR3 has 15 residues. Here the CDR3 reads CASSSNRQGAETQYF. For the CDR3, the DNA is TGCGCCAGCAGCTCGAACCGACAGGGGGCGGAGACCCAGTACTTC.

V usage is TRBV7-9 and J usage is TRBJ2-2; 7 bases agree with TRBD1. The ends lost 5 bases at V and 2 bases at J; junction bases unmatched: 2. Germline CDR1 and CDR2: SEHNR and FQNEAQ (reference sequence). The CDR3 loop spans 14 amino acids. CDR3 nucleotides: TGTGCCAGCAGCCGGGACAGCAACACCGGGGAGCTGTTTTTT. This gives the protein CASSRDSNTGELFF.

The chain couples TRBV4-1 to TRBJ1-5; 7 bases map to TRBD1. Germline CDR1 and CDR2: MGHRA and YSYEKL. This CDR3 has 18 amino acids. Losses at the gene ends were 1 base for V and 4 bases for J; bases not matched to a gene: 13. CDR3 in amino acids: CASSQASIRDSLNQPQHF. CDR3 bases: TGCGCCAGCAGCCAAGCATCAATCCGGGACAGCCTGAATCAGCCCCAGCATTTT.

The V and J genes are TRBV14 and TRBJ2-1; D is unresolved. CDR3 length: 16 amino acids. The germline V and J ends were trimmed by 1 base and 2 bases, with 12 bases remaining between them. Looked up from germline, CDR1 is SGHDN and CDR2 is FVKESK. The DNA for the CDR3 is TGTGCCAGCAGCCAAGGAGTAAAGGGTACCTACAATGAGCAGTTCTTC. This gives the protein CASSQGVKGTYNEQFF.

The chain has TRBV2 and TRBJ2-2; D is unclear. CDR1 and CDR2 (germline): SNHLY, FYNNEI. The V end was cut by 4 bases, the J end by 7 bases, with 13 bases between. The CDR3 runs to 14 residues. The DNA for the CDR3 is TGTGCCAGCAGTGTCGTGACTCTATTCGGGGAGCTGTTTTTT. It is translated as CASSVVTLFGELFF.

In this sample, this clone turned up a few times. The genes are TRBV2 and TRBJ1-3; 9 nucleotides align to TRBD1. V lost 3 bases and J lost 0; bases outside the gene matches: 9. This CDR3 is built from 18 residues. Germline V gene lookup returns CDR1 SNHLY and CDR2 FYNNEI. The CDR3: CASSEGQGGELSGNTIYF. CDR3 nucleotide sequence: TGTGCCAGCAGTGAGGGACAGGGAGGTGAACTCTCTGGAAACACCATATATTTT.

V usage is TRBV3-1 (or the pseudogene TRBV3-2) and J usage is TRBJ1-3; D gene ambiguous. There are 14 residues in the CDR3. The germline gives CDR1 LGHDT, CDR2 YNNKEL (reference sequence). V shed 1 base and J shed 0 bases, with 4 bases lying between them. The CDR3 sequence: CASSQVYSGNTIYF. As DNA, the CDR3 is TGTGCCAGCAGCCAAGTCTACTCTGGAAACACCATATATTTT.

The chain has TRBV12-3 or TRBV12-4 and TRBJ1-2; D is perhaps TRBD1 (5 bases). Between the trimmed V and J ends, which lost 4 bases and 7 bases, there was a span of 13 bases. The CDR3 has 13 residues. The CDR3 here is CASSSGTVLGYTF. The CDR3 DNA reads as TGTGCCAGCAGTTCCGGGACGGTCCTTGGCTACACCTTC.

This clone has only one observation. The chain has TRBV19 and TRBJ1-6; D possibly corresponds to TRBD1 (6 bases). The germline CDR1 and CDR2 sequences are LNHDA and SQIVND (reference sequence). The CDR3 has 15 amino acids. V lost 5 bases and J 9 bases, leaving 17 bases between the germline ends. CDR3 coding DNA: TGTGCCAGTAGTCGAGCAGGGGATGATGGTTCACCCCTCCACTTT. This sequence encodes CASSRAGDDGSPLHF.

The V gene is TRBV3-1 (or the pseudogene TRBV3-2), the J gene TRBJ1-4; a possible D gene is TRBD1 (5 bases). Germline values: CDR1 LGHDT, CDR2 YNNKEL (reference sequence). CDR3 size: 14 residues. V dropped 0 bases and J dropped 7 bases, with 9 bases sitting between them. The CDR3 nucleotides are TGTGCCAGCAGCCAAGATATGGGGGTTGAAAAACTGTTTTTT. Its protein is CASSQDMGVEKLFF.

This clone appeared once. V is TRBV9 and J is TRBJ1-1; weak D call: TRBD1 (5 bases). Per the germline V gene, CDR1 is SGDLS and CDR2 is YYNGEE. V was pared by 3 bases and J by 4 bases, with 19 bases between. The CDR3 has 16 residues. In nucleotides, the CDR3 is TGTGCCAGCAGCGAGTGGATGGACATTGCCAGCACTGAAGCTTTCTTT. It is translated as CASSEWMDIASTEAFF. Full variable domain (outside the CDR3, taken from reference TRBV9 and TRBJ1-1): DSGVTQTPKHLITATGQRVTLRCSPRSGDLSVYWYQQSLDQGLQFLIQYYNGEERAKGNILERFSAQQFPDLHSELNLSSLELGDSALYFCASSEWMDIASTEAFFGQGTRLTVV.

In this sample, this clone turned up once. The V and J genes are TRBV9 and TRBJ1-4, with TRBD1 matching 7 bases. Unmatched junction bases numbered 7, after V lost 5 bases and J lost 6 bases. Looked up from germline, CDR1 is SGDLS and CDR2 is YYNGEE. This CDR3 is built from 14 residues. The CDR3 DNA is TGTGCCAGCAGTATGACAGGGAGGGATGAAAAACTGTTTTTT. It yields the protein CASSMTGRDEKLFF.

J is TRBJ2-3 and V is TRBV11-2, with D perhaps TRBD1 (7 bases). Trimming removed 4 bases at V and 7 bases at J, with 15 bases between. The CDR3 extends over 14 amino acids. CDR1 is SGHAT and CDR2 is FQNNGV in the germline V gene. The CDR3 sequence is CASSSWRDSNTQYF. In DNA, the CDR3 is TGTGCCAGCAGCTCGTGGCGGGACAGCAATACGCAGTATTTT.

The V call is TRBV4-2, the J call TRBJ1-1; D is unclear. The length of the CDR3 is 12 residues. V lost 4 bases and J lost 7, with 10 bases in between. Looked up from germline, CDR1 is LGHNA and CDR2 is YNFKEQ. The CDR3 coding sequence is TGTGCCAGCAGCCCCAACCCAGGTGAAGCTTTCTTT. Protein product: CASSPNPGEAFF.

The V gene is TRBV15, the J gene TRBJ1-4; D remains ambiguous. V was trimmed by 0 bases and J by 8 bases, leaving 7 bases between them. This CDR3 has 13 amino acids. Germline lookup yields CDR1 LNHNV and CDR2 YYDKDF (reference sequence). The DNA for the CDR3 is TGTGCCACCAGCAGAGATCCGGGCGAAAAACTGTTTTTT. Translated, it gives CATSRDPGEKLFF.

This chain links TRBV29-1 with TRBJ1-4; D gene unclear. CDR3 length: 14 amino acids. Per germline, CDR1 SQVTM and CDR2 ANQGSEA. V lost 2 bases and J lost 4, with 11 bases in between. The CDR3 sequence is CSVELEQLNEKLFF. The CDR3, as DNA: TGCAGCGTTGAATTAGAACAGCTTAATGAAAAACTGTTTTTT.

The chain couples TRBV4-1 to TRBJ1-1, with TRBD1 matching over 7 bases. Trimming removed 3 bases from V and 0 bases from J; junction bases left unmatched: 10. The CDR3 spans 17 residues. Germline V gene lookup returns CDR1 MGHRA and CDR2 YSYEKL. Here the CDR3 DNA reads TGCGCCAGCAGCCATGAGACAGGGACGAGGATGAACACTGAAGCTTTCTTT. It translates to CASSHETGTRMNTEAFF.

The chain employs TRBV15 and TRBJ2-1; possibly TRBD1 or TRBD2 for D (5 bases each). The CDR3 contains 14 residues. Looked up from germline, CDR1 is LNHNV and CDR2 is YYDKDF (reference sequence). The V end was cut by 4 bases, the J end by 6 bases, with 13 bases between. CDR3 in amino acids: CATSIPGPSNEQFF. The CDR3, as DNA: TGTGCCACCAGCATCCCGGGACCCAGCAATGAGCAGTTCTTC.

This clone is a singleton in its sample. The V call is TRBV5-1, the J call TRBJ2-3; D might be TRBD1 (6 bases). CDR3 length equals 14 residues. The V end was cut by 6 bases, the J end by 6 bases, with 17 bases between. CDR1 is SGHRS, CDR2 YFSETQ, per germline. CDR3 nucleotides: TGCGCCAGCATCCCGGACAGCGGCCCGGATACGCAGTATTTT. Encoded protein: CASIPDSGPDTQYF.

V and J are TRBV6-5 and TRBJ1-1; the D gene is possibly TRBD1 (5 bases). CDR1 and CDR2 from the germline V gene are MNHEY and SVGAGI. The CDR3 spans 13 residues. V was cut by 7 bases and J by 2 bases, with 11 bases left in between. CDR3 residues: CASTRVYNTEAFF. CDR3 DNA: TGTGCCAGCACCAGGGTCTATAACACTGAAGCTTTCTTT.

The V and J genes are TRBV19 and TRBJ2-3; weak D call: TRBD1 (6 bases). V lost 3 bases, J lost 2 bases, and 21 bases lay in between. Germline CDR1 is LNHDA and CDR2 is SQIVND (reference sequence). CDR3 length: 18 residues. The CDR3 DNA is TGTGCCAGTAGTATTAGAGTTTGGGGCAGGGGATCCACAGATACGCAGTATTTT. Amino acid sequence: CASSIRVWGRGSTDTQYF. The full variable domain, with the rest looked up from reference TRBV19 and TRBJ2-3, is DGGITQSPKYLFRKEGQNVTLSCEQNLNHDAMYWYRQDPGQGLRLIYYSQIVNDFQKGDIAEGYSVSREKKESFPLTVTSAQKNPTAFYLCASSIRVWGRGSTDTQYFGPGTRLTVL.

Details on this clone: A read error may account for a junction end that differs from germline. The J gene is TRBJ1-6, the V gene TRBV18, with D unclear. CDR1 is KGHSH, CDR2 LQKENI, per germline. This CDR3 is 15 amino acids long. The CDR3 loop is CASSPNELANSPLHF. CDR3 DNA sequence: TGTGCCAGCTCACCTAACGAACTTGCCAATTCGCCCCTCCACTTT. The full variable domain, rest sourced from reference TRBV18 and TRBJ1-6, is NAGVMQNPRHLVRRRGQEARLRCSPMKGHSHVYWYRQLPEEGLKFMVYLQKENIIDESGMPKERFSAEFPKEGPSILRIQQVVRGDSAAYFCASSPNELANSPLHFGNGTRLTVT.